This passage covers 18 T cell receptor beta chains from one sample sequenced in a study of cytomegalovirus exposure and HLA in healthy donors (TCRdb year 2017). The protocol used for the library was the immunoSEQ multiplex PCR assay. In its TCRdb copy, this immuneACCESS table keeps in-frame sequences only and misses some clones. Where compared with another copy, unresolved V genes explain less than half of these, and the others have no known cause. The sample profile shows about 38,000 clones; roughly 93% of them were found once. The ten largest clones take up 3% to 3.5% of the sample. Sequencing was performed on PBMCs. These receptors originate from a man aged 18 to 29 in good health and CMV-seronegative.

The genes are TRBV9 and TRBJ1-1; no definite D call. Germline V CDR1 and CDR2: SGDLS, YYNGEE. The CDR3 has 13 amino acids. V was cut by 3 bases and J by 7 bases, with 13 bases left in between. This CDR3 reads CASSERDWGEAFF. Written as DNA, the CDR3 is TGTGCCAGCAGCGAGAGGGATTGGGGTGAAGCTTTCTTT.

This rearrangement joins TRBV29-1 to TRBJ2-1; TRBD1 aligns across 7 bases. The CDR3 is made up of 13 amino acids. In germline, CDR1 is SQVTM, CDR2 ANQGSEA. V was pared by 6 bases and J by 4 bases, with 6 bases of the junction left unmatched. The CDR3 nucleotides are TGCAGCGTCCTGACAGGGTTTTACAATGAGCAGTTCTTC. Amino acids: CSVLTGFYNEQFF.

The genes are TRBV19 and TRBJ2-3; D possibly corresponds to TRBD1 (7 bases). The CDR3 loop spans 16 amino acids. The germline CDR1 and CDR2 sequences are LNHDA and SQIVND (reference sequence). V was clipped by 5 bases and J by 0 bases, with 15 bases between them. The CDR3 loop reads CASSAGQRLSTDTQYF. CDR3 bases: TGTGCCAGTAGTGCGGGACAGCGCCTTAGCACAGATACGCAGTATTTT.

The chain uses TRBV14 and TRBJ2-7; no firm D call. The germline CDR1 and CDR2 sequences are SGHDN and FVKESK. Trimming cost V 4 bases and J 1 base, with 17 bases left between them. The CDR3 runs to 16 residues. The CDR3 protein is CASSPYYPSSSYEQYF. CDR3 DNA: TGTGCCAGCAGCCCCTACTACCCTAGTAGTTCCTACGAGCAGTACTTC.

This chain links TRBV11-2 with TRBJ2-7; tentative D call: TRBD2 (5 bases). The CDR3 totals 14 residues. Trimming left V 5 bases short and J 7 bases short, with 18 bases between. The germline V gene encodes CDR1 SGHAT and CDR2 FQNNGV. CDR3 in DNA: TGTGCCAGCAGCCCCGTCATAGAGGGTGTTGAGCAGTACTTC. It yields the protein CASSPVIEGVEQYF.

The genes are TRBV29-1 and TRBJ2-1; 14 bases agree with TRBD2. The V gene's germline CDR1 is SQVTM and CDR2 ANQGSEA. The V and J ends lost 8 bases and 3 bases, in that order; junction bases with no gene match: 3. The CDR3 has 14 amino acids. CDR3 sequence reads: CSSGLAGGYNEQFF. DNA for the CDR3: TGCAGCTCCGGACTAGCGGGAGGCTACAATGAGCAGTTCTTC.

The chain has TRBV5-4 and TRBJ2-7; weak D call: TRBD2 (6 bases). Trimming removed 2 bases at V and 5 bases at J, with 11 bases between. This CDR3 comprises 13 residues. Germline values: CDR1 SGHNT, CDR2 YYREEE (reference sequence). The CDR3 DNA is TGTGCCAGCAGCTTCCGCGGGGTTGACGAGCAGTACTTC. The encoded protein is CASSFRGVDEQYF.

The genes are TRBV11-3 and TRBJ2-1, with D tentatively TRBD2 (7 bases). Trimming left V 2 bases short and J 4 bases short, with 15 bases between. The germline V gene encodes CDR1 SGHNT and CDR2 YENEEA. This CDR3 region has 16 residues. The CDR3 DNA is TGTGCCAGCAGCTTACAGGGCGGGGGCCATTACAATGAGCAGTTCTTC. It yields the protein CASSLQGGGHYNEQFF.

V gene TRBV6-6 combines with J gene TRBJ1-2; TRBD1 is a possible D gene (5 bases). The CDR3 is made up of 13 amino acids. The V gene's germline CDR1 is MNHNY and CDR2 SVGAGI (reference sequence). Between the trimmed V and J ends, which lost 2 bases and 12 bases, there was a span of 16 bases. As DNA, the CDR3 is TGTGCCAGCAGTTACCTGGTCAGGGAAGATCACACCTTC. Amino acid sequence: CASSYLVREDHTF.

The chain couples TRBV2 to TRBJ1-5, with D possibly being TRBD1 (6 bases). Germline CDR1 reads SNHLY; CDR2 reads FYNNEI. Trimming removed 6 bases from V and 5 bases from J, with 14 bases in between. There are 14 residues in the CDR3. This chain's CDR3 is CASSPREGDQPQHF. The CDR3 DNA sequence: TGTGCCAGCAGCCCAAGGGAGGGGGATCAGCCCCAGCATTTT.

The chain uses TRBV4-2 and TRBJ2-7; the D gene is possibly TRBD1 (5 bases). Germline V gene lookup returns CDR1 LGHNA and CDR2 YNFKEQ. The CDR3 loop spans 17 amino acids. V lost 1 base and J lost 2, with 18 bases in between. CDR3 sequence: CASSQAARVPQTYEQYF. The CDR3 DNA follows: TGTGCCAGCAGCCAAGCGGCCAGGGTCCCTCAGACCTACGAGCAGTACTTC.

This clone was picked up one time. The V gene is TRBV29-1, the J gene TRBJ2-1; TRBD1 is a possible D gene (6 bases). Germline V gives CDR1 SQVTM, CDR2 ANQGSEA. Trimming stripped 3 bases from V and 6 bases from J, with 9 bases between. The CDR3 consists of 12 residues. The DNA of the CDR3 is TGCAGCGTTGAGGGGGCGCGCAATGAGCAGTTCTTC. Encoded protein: CSVEGARNEQFF.

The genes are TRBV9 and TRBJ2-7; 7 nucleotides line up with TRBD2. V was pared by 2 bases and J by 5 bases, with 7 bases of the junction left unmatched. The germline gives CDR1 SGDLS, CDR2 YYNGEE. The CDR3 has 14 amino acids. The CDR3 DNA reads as TGTGCCAGCAGCGTTCGGGACTATTCCCACGAGCAGTACTTC. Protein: CASSVRDYSHEQYF.

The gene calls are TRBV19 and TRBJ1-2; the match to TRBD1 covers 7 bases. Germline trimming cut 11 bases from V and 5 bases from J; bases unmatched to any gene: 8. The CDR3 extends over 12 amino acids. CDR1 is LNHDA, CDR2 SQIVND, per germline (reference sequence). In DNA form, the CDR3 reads TGTGCCGGGGACAGCAAACAGTATGGCTACACCTTC. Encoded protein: CAGDSKQYGYTF.

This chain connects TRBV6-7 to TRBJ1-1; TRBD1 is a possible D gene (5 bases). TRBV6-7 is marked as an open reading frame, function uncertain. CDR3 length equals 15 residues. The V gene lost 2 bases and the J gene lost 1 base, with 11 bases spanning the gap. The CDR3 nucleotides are TGTGCCAGCAGTTACGAACTGACAGAGAACACTGAAGCTTTCTTT. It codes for CASSYELTENTEAFF.

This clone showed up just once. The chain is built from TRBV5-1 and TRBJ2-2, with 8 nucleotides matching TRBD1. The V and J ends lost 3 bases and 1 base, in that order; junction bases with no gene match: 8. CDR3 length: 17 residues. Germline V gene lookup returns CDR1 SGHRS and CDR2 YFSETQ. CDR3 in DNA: TGCGCCAGCAGCTGGAGGGTCGGGACAGGGAACACCGGGGAGCTGTTTTTT. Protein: CASSWRVGTGNTGELFF.

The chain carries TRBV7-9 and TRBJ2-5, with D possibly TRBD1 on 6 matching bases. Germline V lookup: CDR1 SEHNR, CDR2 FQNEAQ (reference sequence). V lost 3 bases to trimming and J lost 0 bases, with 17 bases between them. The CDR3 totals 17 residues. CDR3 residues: CASSFYPDRPYQETQYF. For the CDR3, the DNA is TGTGCCAGCAGCTTTTACCCAGACAGGCCGTACCAAGAGACCCAGTACTTC.

In DNA form, the CDR3 reads TGTGCCAGCAGCGAGTGGACAGGGGCCAATGAAAAACTGTTTTTT. Translated, it gives CASSEWTGANEKLFF. This sequence joins TRBV9 and TRBJ1-4; TRBD1 agrees at 9 bases. Germline CDR1 SGDLS, CDR2 YYNGEE. CDR3 size: 15 residues. With 3 bases clipped from V and 5 bases from J, the junction kept 5 bases outside the gene matches.